Shown below are 29 T cell receptor beta chains from a single sample sequenced in a study of T cell clones after liver transplantation. Here immunoSEQ multiplex PCR was the method, and the copy in TCRdb shows in-frame clones only, minus some. In the table there are fewer than 70,000 clones, around 75% of which are singletons. The sample was CD4+ T cells from blood, taken before liver transplant. The receptors come from a human donor who received a liver transplant.

This chain uses TRBV6-5 with TRBJ2-1, with a tentative D call TRBD2 (5 bases). Germline assignment: CDR1 MNHEY and CDR2 SVGAGI. CDR3 length equals 13 residues. The V gene lost 5 bases and the J gene lost 1 base, with 6 bases spanning the gap. The CDR3 here is CASSTGSYNEQFF. The CDR3 DNA follows: TGTGCCAGCAGTACGGGGTCCTACAATGAGCAGTTCTTC.

J is TRBJ2-3 and V is TRBV9; D tentatively fits TRBD1 or TRBD2 (5 bases each). The length of the CDR3 is 14 residues. Looked up from germline, CDR1 is SGDLS and CDR2 is YYNGEE. V lost 7 bases to trimming and J lost 5 bases, with 17 bases between them. CDR3 bases: TGTGCCAGCGGCCTAGGGGTACGGGAAGATACGCAGTATTTT. Its protein product is CASGLGVREDTQYF.

The J gene is TRBJ1-6, the V gene TRBV2, with 11 bases fitting TRBD1. The V and J ends lost 4 bases and 13 bases, in that order; junction bases with no gene match: 9. The CDR3 length is 15 residues. Per germline, CDR1 SNHLY and CDR2 FYNNEI. The chain's CDR3 is CASSGGQGALGPLHF. CDR3 nucleotides: TGTGCCAGCAGTGGAGGACAGGGGGCCCTAGGGCCCCTCCACTTT.

This clone was detected a few times. The chain couples TRBV30 to TRBJ1-1, with D perhaps matching TRBD1 (5 bases). The CDR3 runs to 16 residues. Germline CDR1 is GTSNPN and CDR2 is SVGIG (reference sequence). Between the trimmed V and J ends, which lost 0 bases and 0 bases, there was a span of 14 bases. CDR3 region: CAWSVPWGQMNTEAFF. DNA for the CDR3: TGTGCCTGGAGTGTACCGTGGGGCCAGATGAACACTGAAGCTTTCTTT.

The J gene is TRBJ2-3, the V gene TRBV5-1; TRBD1 might be the D (6 bases). Germline V gene lookup returns CDR1 SGHRS and CDR2 YFSETQ. V was pared by 6 bases and J by 3 bases, with 20 bases between. This CDR3 is 16 amino acids long. CDR3 region: CASNHHGPQGTDTQYF. In nucleotides, the CDR3 is TGCGCCAGCAATCACCACGGGCCCCAGGGGACAGATACGCAGTATTTT.

CDR3 sequence reads: CASVPGQGYNEQFF. DNA for the CDR3: TGTGCTAGTGTTCCGGGACAGGGATACAATGAGCAGTTCTTC. The chain recombines TRBV12-5 with TRBJ2-1; 9 bases match TRBD1. With V trimmed by 7 bases and J by 4 bases, 5 bases remained unmatched. The CDR3 runs to 14 residues. Germline lookup yields CDR1 LGHNT and CDR2 FRNRAP.

This clone occurred a few times. The gene calls are TRBV9 and TRBJ2-4, with D possibly matching TRBD1 (5 bases). V was cut by 4 bases and J by 0 bases, with 14 bases left in between. The CDR3 runs 16 residues. In germline, CDR1 is SGDLS, CDR2 YYNGEE. The CDR3 region is CASSPHRRLAKNIQYF. The CDR3 bases are TGTGCCAGCAGCCCCCACAGGCGACTAGCCAAAAACATTCAGTACTTC.

The V and J genes are TRBV2 and TRBJ1-3; D not resolved. Germline assignment: CDR1 SNHLY and CDR2 FYNNEI. Trimming removed 2 bases at V and 0 bases at J, with 8 bases between. This CDR3 has 15 residues. The DNA for the CDR3 is TGTGCCAGCAGTGAAAGGAGGTTCTCTGGAAACACCATATATTTT. Protein sequence: CASSERRFSGNTIYF.

The genes are TRBV5-6 and TRBJ2-2; 7 bases are shared with TRBD1. Germline V gives CDR1 SGHDT, CDR2 YYEEEE. The CDR3 is 16 amino acids. Germline trimming cut 0 bases from V and 5 bases from J; bases unmatched to any gene: 7. CDR3 in amino acids: CASSLAMTGYTGELFF. The CDR3 DNA reads as TGTGCCAGCAGCTTGGCTATGACAGGGTATACCGGGGAGCTGTTTTTT.

This chain connects TRBV7-9 to TRBJ2-3, with TRBD1 identical over 8 bases. The CDR3 is 14 residues long. Germline assignment: CDR1 SEHNR and CDR2 FQNEAQ (reference sequence). Trimming at V came to 3 bases and at J to 4 bases, leaving 3 bases not matched to a gene. The CDR3 is CASSLSGGADTQYF. CDR3 coding DNA: TGTGCCAGCAGCTTGTCAGGGGGCGCAGATACGCAGTATTTT.

The rearrangement uses TRBV7-3 and TRBJ2-7, with D possibly matching TRBD2 (6 bases). The CDR3 runs to 14 residues. V was cut by 0 bases and J by 5 bases, with 11 bases left in between. Germline V CDR1 and CDR2: SGHTA, FQGTGA. CDR3 in amino acids: CASSLTRGGDEQYF. CDR3 DNA: TGTGCCAGCAGCTTAACCCGGGGAGGCGACGAGCAGTACTTC.

In this sample, this clone turned up many times. V and J are TRBV9 and TRBJ2-3, with a weak D call TRBD2 (5 bases). The ends were cut back, 0 bases at V and 7 bases at J, with 12 bases in the middle. CDR3 length equals 14 residues. Germline loops: CDR1 SGDLS, CDR2 YYNGEE. The CDR3 here is CASSVELVGHTQYF. In DNA form, the CDR3 reads TGTGCCAGCAGCGTAGAACTAGTCGGCCATACGCAGTATTTT.

This rearrangement joins TRBV7-2 to TRBJ1-4, with unresolved D. The germline V gene has CDR1 SGHTA and CDR2 FQGNSA. The CDR3 has 14 residues. Trimming cost V 4 bases and J 3 bases, with 9 bases left between them. CDR3 nucleotide sequence: TGTGCCAGCAGCTCCAGGCAATCTAATGAAAAACTGTTTTTT. Protein sequence: CASSSRQSNEKLFF.

This clone was counted many times. The rearrangement links TRBV5-6 to TRBJ1-6; D unclear. The CDR3 runs 15 residues. V dropped 2 bases and J dropped 0 bases, with 6 bases sitting between them. Germline CDR1 is SGHDT and CDR2 is YYEEEE. The CDR3 reads CASSFVSSYNSPLHF. As DNA, the CDR3 is TGTGCCAGCAGCTTCGTGAGCTCCTATAATTCACCCCTCCACTTT.

The V and J genes are TRBV27 and TRBJ1-1, with D tentatively TRBD1 (5 bases). Trimming cost V 3 bases and J 2 bases, with 16 bases left between them. The CDR3 is 16 residues long. CDR1 MNHEY and CDR2 SMNVEV come from the germline V gene (reference sequence). Here the CDR3 reads CASSLGQGWGNTEAFF. CDR3 nucleotides: TGTGCCAGCAGTTTGGGGCAGGGATGGGGTAACACTGAAGCTTTCTTT.

The chain employs TRBV6-6 and TRBJ2-5, with D possibly matching TRBD1 (6 bases). There are 15 residues in the CDR3. The V end was cut by 2 bases, the J end by 0 bases, with 10 bases between. Looked up from germline, CDR1 is MNHNY and CDR2 is SVGAGI (reference sequence). The CDR3 region has the DNA TGTGCCAGCAGTTACGAGGGACACTACCAAGAGACCCAGTACTTC. It is translated as CASSYEGHYQETQYF.

The gene calls are TRBV5-1 and TRBJ2-7; 11 positions match TRBD2. Germline lookup yields CDR1 SGHRS and CDR2 YFSETQ. This CDR3 region has 14 residues. J was trimmed by 1 base and V by 5 bases; bases with no gene match: 2. The CDR3 DNA is TGCGCCAGCAGGACTAGCGGGGAGTCCTACGAGCAGTACTTC. Residues: CASRTSGESYEQYF.

This sequence joins TRBV10-3 and TRBJ2-3, with D unclear. Germline V gene lookup returns CDR1 ENHRY and CDR2 SYGVKD. The CDR3 runs to 14 residues. V gave up 0 bases and J gave up 2 bases, with 6 bases separating them. This chain's CDR3 is CAISESLSTDTQYF. CDR3 coding DNA: TGTGCCATCAGTGAGTCCCTTTCCACAGATACGCAGTATTTT.

This chain joins TRBV30 and TRBJ1-1, with 7 positions matching TRBD1. CDR3 length equals 15 residues. The germline V gene encodes CDR1 GTSNPN and CDR2 SVGIG (reference sequence). The J segment lost 2 bases and the V segment lost 2 bases, leaving 8 bases of the junction unmatched. Written as DNA, the CDR3 is TGTGCCTGGAGTCCCCCCCGACAGGGAAACACTGAAGCTTTCTTT. Translating it yields CAWSPPRQGNTEAFF.

The genes are TRBV28 and TRBJ2-7; TRBD1 matches 10 bases. This CDR3 contains 14 residues. With 5 bases clipped from V and 7 bases from J, the junction kept 8 bases outside the gene matches. CDR1 is MDHEN and CDR2 is SYDVKM in the germline V gene. In DNA, the CDR3 is TGTGCCAGCAGTCCGTGGACAGGGGGGGAGGAGCAGTACTTC. This sequence encodes CASSPWTGGEEQYF.

The rearrangement links TRBV6-5 to TRBJ1-4; TRBD1 is a possible D gene (6 bases). Germline V gives CDR1 MNHEY, CDR2 SVGAGI. V lost 7 bases to trimming and J lost 8 bases, with 20 bases between them. CDR3 length equals 15 residues. Written as DNA, the CDR3 is TGTGCCAGCACCTTGAAGGCAGGGACAAACGAAAAACTGTTTTTT. Translated: CASTLKAGTNEKLFF.

The rearrangement uses TRBV30 and TRBJ2-1; 8 bases agree with TRBD1. This CDR3 spans 17 amino acids. Losses at the gene ends were 3 bases for V and 5 bases for J; bases not matched to a gene: 15. Germline V gives CDR1 GTSNPN, CDR2 SVGIG (reference sequence). The CDR3 DNA reads as TGTGCCTGGAGGAGGGGATTAGGACAGGGAAACAACAATGAGCAGTTCTTC. The encoded protein is CAWRRGLGQGNNNEQFF.

This chain uses TRBV12-5 with TRBJ2-3; 14 bases are a match to TRBD2. The CDR3 spans 15 residues. CDR1 LGHNT and CDR2 FRNRAP come from the germline V gene. With V trimmed by 3 bases and J by 5 bases, 1 base remained unmatched. The CDR3 sequence is CASGFGTSGRDTQYF. CDR3 nucleotide sequence: TGTGCTAGTGGTTTTGGGACTAGCGGGAGAGATACGCAGTATTTT.

The CDR3 DNA sequence: TGTGCCATCAGTGGGGAAGGAGGGGCTAACTATGGCTACACCTTC. It specifies CAISGEGGANYGYTF. The rearrangement joins TRBV10-3 to TRBJ1-2; the D gene is possibly TRBD1 (5 bases). V was trimmed by 4 bases and J by 0 bases, leaving 12 bases between them. CDR1 is ENHRY, CDR2 SYGVKD, per germline. The CDR3 sequence is 15 residues long.

This chain uses TRBV27 with TRBJ1-6, with 8 positions matching TRBD1. The germline V gene has CDR1 MNHEY and CDR2 SMNVEV (reference sequence). CDR3 length: 15 residues. After removal of 4 bases from V and 4 bases from J, the junction contained 3 bases not matched to a gene. CDR3 amino acids: CASSSRTGYNSPLHF. CDR3 DNA sequence: TGTGCCAGCAGTTCCCGGACAGGGTATAATTCACCCCTCCACTTT.

The rearrangement links TRBV7-9 to TRBJ1-6; 10 nucleotides line up with TRBD1. This CDR3 contains 15 residues. Germline V gene data show CDR1 as SEHNR and CDR2 as FQNEAQ (reference sequence). Losses at the gene ends were 4 bases for V and 9 bases for J; bases not matched to a gene: 6. The CDR3 DNA reads TGTGCCAGCAGCTGGACAGGGGGTTACGTTTCACCCCTCCACTTT. Residues: CASSWTGGYVSPLHF.

To note about this clone: At one of its ends the junction is not consistent with the germline gene, which may arise from a read error. This rearrangement joins TRBV5-4 to TRBJ2-7, with 12 bases matching TRBD1. CDR3 length equals 17 residues. CDR1 is SGHNT and CDR2 is YYREEE in the germline V gene (reference sequence). The chain's CDR3 is CASTLGGQGAGKNEQYF. The DNA of the CDR3 is TGTGCCAGCACCTTGGGGGGACAGGGGGCGGGTAAGAACGAGCAGTACTTC.

The J gene is TRBJ1-4, the V gene TRBV7-9; the match to TRBD1 covers 10 bases. The V and J ends lost 3 bases and 5 bases, in that order; junction bases with no gene match: 3. The CDR3 runs 15 residues. Germline CDR1 is SEHNR and CDR2 is FQNEAQ (reference sequence). This CDR3 is CASSFWGQGNEKLFF. The CDR3, as DNA: TGTGCCAGCAGCTTTTGGGGACAGGGGAATGAAAAACTGTTTTTT.

V gene TRBV5-1 combines with J gene TRBJ2-5; 9 bases fit TRBD1. CDR1 and CDR2 from the germline V gene are SGHRS and YFSETQ. This CDR3 is built from 13 residues. V was pared by 8 bases and J by 2 bases, with 4 bases of the junction left unmatched. The CDR3 nucleotides read TGCGCCAGTTCGGGACAGGGTCAAGAGACCCAGTACTTC. This sequence encodes CASSGQGQETQYF.